The 17 T cell receptor beta chains below all came from one sample that was sequenced in a study of T cells in Graves' hyperthyroidism and ophthalmopathy. From RNA transcripts, TCR beta CDR3 regions were amplified. RT-PCR in the first round (using the HTBI primer set) targeted the TCR CDR3. TCRdb reprocessed the multiplex PCR reads via MiXCR and lists one record per CDR3 protein. Seen here are over 450,000 distinct CDR3 sequences, 17% observed once, and the top ten hold 17%. Sequences were obtained from blood. Source of these receptors: a woman aged 18-29 years with Graves' ophthalmopathy.

In its sample, this clonotype was seen many times. The chain carries TRBV20-1 and TRBJ2-3; possible D gene TRBD1, 6 bases. The CDR3 length is 14 residues. Germline V gene lookup returns CDR1 DFQATT and CDR2 SNEGSKA (reference sequence). V shed 1 base and J shed 3 bases, with 11 bases lying between them. The CDR3 here is CSARGERGTDTQYF. In DNA, the CDR3 is TGCAGTGCTAGAGGGGAGAGGGGGACAGATACGCAGTATTTT.

In this sample, this clonotype turned up many times. The chain is built from TRBV7-2 and TRBJ2-7, with 7 bases aligning to TRBD2. From germline, CDR1 is SGHTA and CDR2 FQGNSA. This CDR3 has 16 amino acids. Trimming cost V 0 bases and J 3 bases; bases outside gene matches: 8. The CDR3 DNA reads as TGTGCCAGCAGCTTAGCGAGACTAGCTTTGGGCTACGAGCAGTACTTC. This translates into CASSLARLALGYEQYF.

This clonotype was picked up many times. This sequence joins TRBV6-5 and TRBJ2-7; D might be TRBD2 (5 bases). Germline CDR1 reads MNHEY; CDR2 reads SVGAGI. This CDR3 comprises 13 residues. V was pared by 1 base and J by 6 bases, with 10 bases between. The CDR3 region is CASSYLRVGEQYF. The DNA of the CDR3 is TGTGCCAGCAGTTACTTGAGGGTGGGCGAGCAGTACTTC.

The V gene is TRBV7-9, the J gene TRBJ2-7, with TRBD1 matching over 11 bases. Losses at the gene ends were 2 bases for V and 4 bases for J; bases not matched to a gene: 4. Per the germline V gene, CDR1 is SEHNR and CDR2 is FQNEAQ (reference sequence). The CDR3 extends over 15 amino acids. CDR3 in amino acids: CASSLPDRGLYEQYF. For the CDR3, the DNA is TGTGCCAGCAGCTTACCGGACAGGGGGCTGTACGAGCAGTACTTC.

This clonotype has at least ten counts. The genes are TRBV7-8 and TRBJ2-7; D is perhaps TRBD2 (6 bases). This CDR3 is 14 amino acids long. V dropped 5 bases and J dropped 3 bases, with 14 bases sitting between them. Germline V gene lookup returns CDR1 SGHVS and CDR2 FQNEAQ. CDR3 in DNA: TGTGCCAGCAGCCCCGCCGGTAGCGGCTACGAGCAGTACTTC. It encodes CASSPAGSGYEQYF.

The V and J genes are TRBV13 and TRBJ1-5; D unclear. Germline values: CDR1 PRHDT, CDR2 FYEKMQ (reference sequence). Trimming cost V 0 bases and J 2 bases, with 8 bases left between them. The CDR3 is 15 residues long. This chain's CDR3 is CASSLGNGGNQPQHF. In DNA, the CDR3 is TGTGCCAGCAGCTTAGGTAACGGGGGCAATCAGCCCCAGCATTTT.

This clonotype was observed at least ten times. This chain connects TRBV4-3 to TRBJ1-2, with a possible D match to TRBD1 (6 bases). The CDR3 loop spans 17 amino acids. Trimming removed 2 bases from V and 2 bases from J, with 18 bases in between. Germline CDR1 LGHNA, CDR2 YSLEER. CDR3 loop: CASSQRPPLDSNYGYTF. In DNA form, the CDR3 reads TGCGCCAGCAGCCAACGCCCTCCCTTGGACAGCAACTATGGCTACACCTTC.

A note on this clonotype: This sequence may be a read error, since a much larger clone differs from it by one base. The chain employs TRBV9 and TRBJ1-1; D uncertain. Trimming removed 3 bases at V and 4 bases at J, with 10 bases between. Germline V gene sequence: CDR1 SGDLS, CDR2 YYNGEE. This CDR3 comprises 13 residues. The CDR3 coding sequence is TGTGCCAGCAGCGAGGGAGGGCTCACTGAAGCTTTCTTT. Translated, it gives CASSEGGLTEAFF. Using reference TRBV9 and TRBJ1-1 for the parts outside the CDR3, the full variable domain is DSGVTQTPKHLITATGQRVTLRCSPRSGDLSVYWYQQSLDQGLQFLIQYYNGEERAKGNILERFSAQQFPDLHSELNLSSLELGDSALYFCASSEGGLTEAFFGQGTRLTVV.

Ten or more counts support this clonotype. The chain uses TRBV2 and TRBJ2-5; possible D gene TRBD2, 6 bases. V lost 6 bases and J 6 bases, leaving 20 bases between the germline ends. This CDR3 is 15 amino acids long. Germline values: CDR1 SNHLY, CDR2 FYNNEI. Here the CDR3 reads CASSPREKRLKTQYF. CDR3 nucleotides: TGTGCCAGCAGCCCCCGGGAGAAGAGGTTGAAGACCCAGTACTTC. Based on the CDR3 plus reference TRBV2 and TRBJ2-5, the full variable domain is EPEVTQTPSHQVTQMGQEVILRCVPISNHLYFYWYRQILGQKVEFLVSFYNNEISEKSEIFDDQFSVERPDGSNFTLKIRSTKLEDSAMYFCASSPREKRLKTQYFGPGTRLLVL.

This clonotype was detected only a few times. The rearrangement joins TRBV30 to TRBJ2-1, with 9 bases matching TRBD2. CDR1 and CDR2 (germline): GTSNPN, SVGIG (reference sequence). The CDR3 is made up of 16 amino acids. V gave up 0 bases and J gave up 2 bases; unmatched junction bases: 5. The CDR3 nucleotides read TGTGCCTGGAGTGTACCTAGCGGGATCGCCTACAATGAGCAGTTCTTC. This gives the protein CAWSVPSGIAYNEQFF.

This clonotype appeared many times. This sequence joins TRBV30 and TRBJ2-7; possible D gene TRBD1, 5 bases. CDR3 length: 16 amino acids. From germline, CDR1 is GTSNPN and CDR2 SVGIG (reference sequence). V was clipped by 3 bases and J by 2 bases, with 20 bases between them. CDR3 in amino acids: CAWSPSWDRGTYEQYF. As DNA, the CDR3 is TGTGCCTGGAGCCCCAGTTGGGATAGGGGAACCTACGAGCAGTACTTC.

The sample holds a few counts of this clonotype. CDR3 amino acids: CASRAGGYEQYF. For the CDR3, the DNA is TGTGCCAGCAGGGCCGGGGGCTACGAGCAGTACTTC. The J gene is TRBJ2-7, the V gene TRBV5-6; tentatively, D is TRBD2 (6 bases). The CDR3 is 12 residues long. Germline loops: CDR1 SGHDT, CDR2 YYEEEE. Trimming cost V 5 bases and J 3 bases, with 9 bases left between them.

This clonotype was found many times. The rearrangement links TRBV11-2 to TRBJ2-1; D gene uncertain. Trimming shortened V by 5 bases and J by 0 bases, and 14 bases separated the two germline ends. Per the germline V gene, CDR1 is SGHAT and CDR2 is FQNNGV. The CDR3 is 16 residues long. The DNA of the CDR3 is TGTGCCAGCAGCCCTTTCCCCCGGAGCTCCTACAATGAGCAGTTCTTC. Encoded protein: CASSPFPRSSYNEQFF. The variable domain in full, with the rest retrieved from reference TRBV11-2 and TRBJ2-1, is EAGVAQSPRYKIIEKRQSVAFWCNPISGHATLYWYQQILGQGPKLLIQFQNNGVVDDSQLPKDRFSAERLKGVDSTLKIQPAKLEDSAVYLCASSPFPRSSYNEQFFGPGTRLTVL.

This clonotype was recorded a few times. This may stem from a read error, because a much larger clone lies one nucleotide away. The rearrangement uses TRBV12-3 or TRBV12-4 and TRBJ1-1, with D perhaps matching TRBD1 (6 bases). The CDR3 loop spans 13 amino acids. The V end lost 8 bases, the J end lost 1 base, and 11 bases lay between the germline ends. This CDR3 reads CASGVTGNTEAFF. CDR3 nucleotides: TGTGCCAGCGGGGTGACAGGGAACACTGAAGCTTTCTTT.

In this sample, this clonotype turned up many times. This chain links TRBV30 with TRBJ2-1; the D is unclear. The CDR3 runs to 14 residues. In germline, CDR1 is GTSNPN, CDR2 SVGIG (reference sequence). The V end lost 1 base, the J end lost 1 base, and 8 bases lay between the germline ends. The CDR3 spells CAWSGLPSYNEQFF. The CDR3 DNA is TGTGCCTGGAGTGGCCTACCGTCCTACAATGAGCAGTTCTTC.

There are many counts of this clonotype. The DNA of the CDR3 is TGTGCCAGCAGCGTAGCTCGAGGGCTAGCGGGAGTCGATGAGCAGTTCTTC. It is translated as CASSVARGLAGVDEQFF. The rearrangement uses TRBV9 and TRBJ2-1; TRBD2 matches 10 bases. The CDR3 length is 17 residues. Germline V gives CDR1 SGDLS, CDR2 YYNGEE. The V segment lost 0 bases and the J segment 8 bases; nucleotides outside the gene matches: 11.

V and J are TRBV4-3 and TRBJ2-7, with D perhaps matching TRBD2 (6 bases). The CDR3 length is 15 residues. From germline, CDR1 is LGHNA and CDR2 YSLEER. Trimming took off 0 bases at V and 7 bases at J, with 16 bases between the two ends. CDR3 protein: CASSQDGASVIEQYF. For the CDR3, the DNA is TGCGCCAGCAGCCAAGATGGGGCTAGCGTGATTGAGCAGTACTTC.